This is a list of T cell receptor beta chains from one sample in a study of cytomegalovirus exposure and HLA in healthy donors. Assay used: immunoSEQ multiplex PCR; TCRdb lists only in-frame clones, some missing. The sample lists tens of thousands of clones; over 80% were seen once. Material for sequencing was PBMCs. The source is a man between 18 and 35 years old in good health and CMV-seronegative. CDR3s include the opening cysteine and the closing phenylalanine or tryptophan. Size is stated for part of the rows, as once, few or many counts, or as a class when the clone is expanded.

V gene: TRBV27
clone size: -
J gene: TRBJ2-3
CDR3 protein: CASSSSGADTQYF

V gene: TRBV19
clone size: -
J gene: TRBJ1-1
CDR3 protein: CASSIGGQTTEAFF

V gene: TRBV30
clone size: -
J gene: TRBJ2-7
CDR3 protein: CAWSTGNTYEQYF

V gene: TRBV5-6
clone size: -
J gene: TRBJ2-1
CDR3 protein: CASSRGSYNEQFF

V gene: TRBV28
clone size: -
J gene: TRBJ1-2
CDR3 protein: CASAAGYGYTF

V gene: TRBV27
clone size: -
J gene: TRBJ2-5
CDR3 protein: CASSLLRQGETQYF

V gene: TRBV6-4
clone size: -
J gene: TRBJ2-3
CDR3 protein: CASSDSPAGGSTDTQYF

V gene: TRBV30
clone size: -
J gene: TRBJ1-3
CDR3 protein: CAWREPGQGRNTIYF

V gene: TRBV20-1
clone size: -
J gene: TRBJ2-3
CDR3 protein: CSAPAGDTQYF

V gene: TRBV4-1
clone size: once
J gene: TRBJ2-7
CDR3 protein: CASSQQGGASYEQYF

V gene: TRBV19
clone size: -
J gene: TRBJ1-2
CDR3 protein: CASSSGTGHYGYTF

V gene: TRBV4-2
clone size: -
J gene: TRBJ1-1
CDR3 protein: CASSQEGGRNTEAFF

V gene: TRBV5-6
clone size: -
J gene: TRBJ1-5
CDR3 protein: CASSLEGAGDQPQHF

V gene: TRBV5-1
clone size: -
J gene: TRBJ1-1
CDR3 protein: CASSPLGGAQNTEAFF

V gene: TRBV6-6
clone size: -
J gene: TRBJ1-4
CDR3 protein: CASSTSGTGGEKLFF

V gene: TRBV7-9
clone size: -
J gene: TRBJ2-2
CDR3 protein: CASSSRTRTGELFF

V gene: TRBV19
clone size: -
J gene: TRBJ1-6
CDR3 protein: CASSWQGASPLHF

V gene: TRBV13
clone size: -
J gene: TRBJ1-4
CDR3 protein: CASSPGTVNREKLFF

V gene: TRBV28
clone size: -
J gene: TRBJ1-4
CDR3 protein: CASRGGQGREKLFF

V gene: TRBV7-7
clone size: -
J gene: TRBJ2-6
CDR3 protein: CASSCGIKSTKSGQRPDF

V gene: TRBV7-9
clone size: -
J gene: TRBJ1-2
CDR3 protein: CASSLFATSAGDGYTF

V gene: TRBV19
clone size: -
J gene: TRBJ2-7
CDR3 protein: CASSPGTRATYEQYF

V gene: TRBV7-9
clone size: -
J gene: TRBJ2-5
CDR3 protein: CASSPRGQGIGETQYF

V gene: TRBV30
clone size: -
J gene: TRBJ2-3
CDR3 protein: CARKQGAKADTQYF

V gene: TRBV5-1
clone size: -
J gene: TRBJ2-2
CDR3 protein: CASSQKSGGLTGELFF

V gene: TRBV28
clone size: -
J gene: TRBJ2-7
CDR3 protein: CASSSAPMGQYEQYF